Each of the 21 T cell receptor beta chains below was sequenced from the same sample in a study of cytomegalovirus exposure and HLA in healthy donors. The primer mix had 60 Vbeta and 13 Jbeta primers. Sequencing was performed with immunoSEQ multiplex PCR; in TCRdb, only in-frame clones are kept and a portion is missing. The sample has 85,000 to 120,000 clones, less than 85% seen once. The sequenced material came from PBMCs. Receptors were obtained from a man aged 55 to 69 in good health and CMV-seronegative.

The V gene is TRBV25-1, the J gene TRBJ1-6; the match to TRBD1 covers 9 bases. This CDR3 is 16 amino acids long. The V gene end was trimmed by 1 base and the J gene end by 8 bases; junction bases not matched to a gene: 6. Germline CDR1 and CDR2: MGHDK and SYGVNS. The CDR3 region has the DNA TGTGCCAGCAGTGAATTTAGGGGACAGGGTGATTCACCCCTCCACTTT. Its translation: CASSEFRGQGDSPLHF.

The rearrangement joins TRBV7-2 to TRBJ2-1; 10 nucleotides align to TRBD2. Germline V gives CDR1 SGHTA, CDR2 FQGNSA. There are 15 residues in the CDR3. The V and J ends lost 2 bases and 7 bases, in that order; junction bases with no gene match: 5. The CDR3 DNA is TGTGCCAGCAGCTTATGGCGAGCGGGGGGGAATGAGCAGTTCTTC. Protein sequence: CASSLWRAGGNEQFF.

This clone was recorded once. DNA for the CDR3: TGTGCCAGCAGTGAGACAGCCACCGGGGAGCTGTTTTTT. The encoded protein is CASSETATGELFF. V gene TRBV6-1 combines with J gene TRBJ2-2, with D maybe TRBD1 (5 bases). V lost 3 bases to trimming and J lost 4 bases, with 6 bases between them. Germline CDR1 reads MNHNS; CDR2 reads SASEGT. The CDR3 is 13 amino acids.

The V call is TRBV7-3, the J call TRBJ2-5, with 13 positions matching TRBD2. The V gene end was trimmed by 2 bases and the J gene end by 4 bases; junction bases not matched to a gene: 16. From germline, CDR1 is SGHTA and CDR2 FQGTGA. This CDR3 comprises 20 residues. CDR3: CASSLSPRGTSGAVRETQYF. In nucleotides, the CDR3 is TGTGCCAGCAGCTTATCCCCAAGAGGGACTAGCGGGGCTGTGAGAGAGACCCAGTACTTC. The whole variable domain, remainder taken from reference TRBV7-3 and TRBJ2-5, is GAGVSQTPSNKVTEKGKYVELRCDPISGHTALYWYRQSLGQGPEFLIYFQGTGAADDSGLPNDRFFAVRPEGSVSTLKIQRTERGDSAVYLCASSLSPRGTSGAVRETQYFGPGTRLLVL.

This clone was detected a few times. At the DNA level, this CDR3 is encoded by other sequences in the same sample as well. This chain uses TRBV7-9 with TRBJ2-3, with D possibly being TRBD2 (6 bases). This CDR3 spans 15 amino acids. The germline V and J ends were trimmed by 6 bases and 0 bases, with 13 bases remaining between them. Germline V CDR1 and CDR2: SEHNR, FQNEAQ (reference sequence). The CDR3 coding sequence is TGTGCCAGCAGTCCTCCCGGGGGTAGCACAGATACGCAGTATTTT. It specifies CASSPPGGSTDTQYF.

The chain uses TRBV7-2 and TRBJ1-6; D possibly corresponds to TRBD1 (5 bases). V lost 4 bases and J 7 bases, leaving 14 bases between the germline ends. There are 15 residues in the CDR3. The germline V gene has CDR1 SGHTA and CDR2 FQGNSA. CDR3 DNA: TGTGCCAGCAGCTCCCCGCAGGGAAAAAATTCACCCCTCCACTTT. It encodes CASSSPQGKNSPLHF. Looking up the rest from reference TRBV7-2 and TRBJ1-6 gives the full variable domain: GAGVSQSPSNKVTEKGKDVELRCDPISGHTALYWYRQSLGQGLEFLIYFQGNSAPDKSGLPSDRFSAERTGGSVSTLTIQRTQQEDSAVYLCASSSPQGKNSPLHFGNGTRLTVT.

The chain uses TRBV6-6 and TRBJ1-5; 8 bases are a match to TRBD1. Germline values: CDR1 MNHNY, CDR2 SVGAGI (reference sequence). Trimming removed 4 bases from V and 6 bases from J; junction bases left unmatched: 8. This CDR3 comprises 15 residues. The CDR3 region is CASSSTQGDGQPQHF. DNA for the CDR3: TGTGCCAGCAGTTCAACACAGGGGGATGGTCAGCCCCAGCATTTT.

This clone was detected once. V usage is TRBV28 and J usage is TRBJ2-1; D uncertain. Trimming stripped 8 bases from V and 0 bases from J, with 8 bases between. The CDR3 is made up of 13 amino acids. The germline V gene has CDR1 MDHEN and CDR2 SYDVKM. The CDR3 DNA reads TGTGCCAGCCCGTTCCCCTCCTACAATGAGCAGTTCTTC. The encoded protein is CASPFPSYNEQFF.

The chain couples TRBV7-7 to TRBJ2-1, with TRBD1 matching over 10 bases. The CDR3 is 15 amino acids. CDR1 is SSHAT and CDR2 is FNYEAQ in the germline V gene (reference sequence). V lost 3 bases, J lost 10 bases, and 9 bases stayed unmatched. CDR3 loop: CASSLDRGYTSEQFF. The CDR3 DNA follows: TGTGCCAGCAGCTTGGACAGGGGGTATACTTCGGAGCAGTTCTTC.

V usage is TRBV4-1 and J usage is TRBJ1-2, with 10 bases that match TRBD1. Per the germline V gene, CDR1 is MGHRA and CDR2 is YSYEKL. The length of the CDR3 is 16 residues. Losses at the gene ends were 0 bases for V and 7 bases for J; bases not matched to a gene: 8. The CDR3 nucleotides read TGCGCCAGCAGCCAAGATCGGTTGGACAGGGGGTTTGGCTACACCTTC. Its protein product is CASSQDRLDRGFGYTF.

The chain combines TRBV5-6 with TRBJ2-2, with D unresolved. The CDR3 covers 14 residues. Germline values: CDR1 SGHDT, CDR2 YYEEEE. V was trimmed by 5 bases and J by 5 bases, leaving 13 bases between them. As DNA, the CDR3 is TGTGCCAGCAGTAAAAATACTCGGACCGGGGAGCTGTTTTTT. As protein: CASSKNTRTGELFF.

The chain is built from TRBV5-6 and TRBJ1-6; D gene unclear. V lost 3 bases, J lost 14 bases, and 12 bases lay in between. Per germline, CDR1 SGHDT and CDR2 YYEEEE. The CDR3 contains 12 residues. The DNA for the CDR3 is TGTGCCAGCAGCTCGGAGAGCGCAGCCCTCCACTTT. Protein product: CASSSESAALHF. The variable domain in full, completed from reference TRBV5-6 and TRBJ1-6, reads DAGVTQSPTHLIKTRGQQVTLRCSPKSGHDTVSWYQQALGQGPQFIFQYYEEEERQRGNFPDRFSGHQFPNYSSELNVNALLLGDSALYLCASSSESAALHFGNGTRLTVT.

DNA of the CDR3: TGCGCCAGCAGGTCGGGACTCAATCAGCCCCAGCATTTT. It is translated as CASRSGLNQPQHF. The chain has TRBV5-1 and TRBJ1-5, with D maybe TRBD1 (5 bases). In germline, CDR1 is SGHRS, CDR2 YFSETQ. V lost 5 bases, J lost 3 bases, and 9 bases lay in between. The CDR3 contains 13 residues.

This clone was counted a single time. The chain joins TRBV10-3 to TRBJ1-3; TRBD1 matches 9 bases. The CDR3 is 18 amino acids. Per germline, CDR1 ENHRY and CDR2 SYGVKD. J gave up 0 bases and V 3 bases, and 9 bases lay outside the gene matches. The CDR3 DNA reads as TGTGCCATCAGTGAATTCCGGGACAGGGACGCCTCTGGAAACACCATATATTTT. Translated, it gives CAISEFRDRDASGNTIYF.

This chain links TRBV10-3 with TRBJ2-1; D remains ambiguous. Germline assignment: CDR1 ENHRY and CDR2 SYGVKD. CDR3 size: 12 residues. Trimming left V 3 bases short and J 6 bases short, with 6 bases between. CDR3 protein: CAISDHSNEQFF. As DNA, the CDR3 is TGTGCCATCAGTGATCATTCCAATGAGCAGTTCTTC.

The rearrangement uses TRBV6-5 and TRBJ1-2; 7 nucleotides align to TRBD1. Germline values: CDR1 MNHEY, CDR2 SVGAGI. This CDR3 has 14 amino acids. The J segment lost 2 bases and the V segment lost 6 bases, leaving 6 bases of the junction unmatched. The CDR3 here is CASRPGTANYGYTF. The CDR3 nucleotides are TGTGCCAGCAGACCCGGGACAGCGAACTATGGCTACACCTTC.

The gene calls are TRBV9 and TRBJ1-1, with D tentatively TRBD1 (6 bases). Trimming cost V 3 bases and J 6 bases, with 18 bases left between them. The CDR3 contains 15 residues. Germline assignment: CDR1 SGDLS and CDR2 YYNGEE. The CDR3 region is CASSARFGGASEAFF. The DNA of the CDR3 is TGTGCCAGCAGCGCCCGATTTGGGGGGGCCTCTGAAGCTTTCTTT.

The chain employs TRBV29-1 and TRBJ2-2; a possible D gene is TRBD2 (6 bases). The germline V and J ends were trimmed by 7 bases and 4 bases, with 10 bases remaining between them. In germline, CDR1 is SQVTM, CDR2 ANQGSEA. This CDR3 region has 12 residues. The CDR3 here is CSGGESTGELFF. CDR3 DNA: TGCAGCGGCGGGGAGAGCACCGGGGAGCTGTTTTTT.

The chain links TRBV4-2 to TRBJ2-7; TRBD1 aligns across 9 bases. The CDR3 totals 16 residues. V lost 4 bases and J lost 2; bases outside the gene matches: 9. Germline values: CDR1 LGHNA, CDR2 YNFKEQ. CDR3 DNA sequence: TGTGCCAGCAGCCCGCTCGGGACAGGGAGTCCCTACGAGCAGTACTTC. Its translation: CASSPLGTGSPYEQYF.

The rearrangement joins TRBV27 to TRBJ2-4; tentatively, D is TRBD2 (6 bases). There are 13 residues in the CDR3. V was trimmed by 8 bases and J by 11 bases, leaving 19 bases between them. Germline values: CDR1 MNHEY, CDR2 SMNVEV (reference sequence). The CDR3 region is CASRPTSSPVQYF. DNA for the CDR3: TGTGCCAGCCGACCGACTAGTTCCCCGGTTCAGTACTTC.

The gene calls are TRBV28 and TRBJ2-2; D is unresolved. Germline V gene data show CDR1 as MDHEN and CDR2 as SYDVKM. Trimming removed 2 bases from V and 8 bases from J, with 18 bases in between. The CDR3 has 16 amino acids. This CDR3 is CASSLHPASVVGELFF. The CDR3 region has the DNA TGTGCCAGCAGTTTACATCCAGCGTCCGTTGTGGGGGAGCTGTTTTTT.